This T cell receptor beta chain was profiled in a study of T cell changes during pregnancy in multiple sclerosis. Sequencing was performed with immunoSEQ multiplex PCR; in TCRdb, only in-frame clones are kept and a portion is missing. The repertoire consists of under 45,000 clones, with about 88% occurring once and the leading ten covering over 4%. The CDR3 is 17 residues long. Germline V gene lookup returns CDR1 SGHRS and CDR2 YFSETQ. V lost 0 bases, J lost 5 bases, and 11 bases stayed unmatched. The TCR originated in a female donor with multiple sclerosis, enrolled in a pregnancy study. The chain recombines TRBV5-1 with TRBJ2-7; 10 bases align to TRBD1. Sequencing was performed on CD8+ T cells from peripheral blood mononuclear cells, taken in the first trimester of pregnancy. The CDR3 region has the DNA TGCGCCAGCAGCTTGGAGGGACAGGGGAATCTCGACGACGAGCAGTACTTC. This sequence encodes CASSLEGQGNLDDEQYF.